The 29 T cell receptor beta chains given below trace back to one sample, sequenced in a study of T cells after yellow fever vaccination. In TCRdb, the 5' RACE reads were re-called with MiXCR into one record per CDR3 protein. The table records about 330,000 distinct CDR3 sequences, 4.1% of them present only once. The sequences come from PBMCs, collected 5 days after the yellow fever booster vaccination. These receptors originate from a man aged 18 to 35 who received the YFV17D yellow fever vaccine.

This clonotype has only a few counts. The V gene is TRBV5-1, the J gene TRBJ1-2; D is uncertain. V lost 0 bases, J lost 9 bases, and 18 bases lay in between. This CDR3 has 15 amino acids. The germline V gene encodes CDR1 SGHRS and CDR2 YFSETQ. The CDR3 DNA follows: TGCGCCAGCAGCTTGGAGGCAGCCCGAGCGAGGAGCTACACCTTC. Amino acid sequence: CASSLEAARARSYTF.

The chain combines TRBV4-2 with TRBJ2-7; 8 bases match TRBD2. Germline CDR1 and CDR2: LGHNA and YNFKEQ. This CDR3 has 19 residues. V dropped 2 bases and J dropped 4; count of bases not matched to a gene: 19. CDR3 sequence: CASSQRGRAGAGVAYEQYF. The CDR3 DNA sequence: TGTGCCAGCAGCCAAAGGGGGAGAGCGGGGGCCGGGGTCGCGTACGAGCAGTACTTC.

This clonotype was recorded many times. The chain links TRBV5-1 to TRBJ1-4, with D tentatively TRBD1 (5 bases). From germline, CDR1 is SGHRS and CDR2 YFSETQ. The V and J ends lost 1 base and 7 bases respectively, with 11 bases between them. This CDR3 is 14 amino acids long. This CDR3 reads CASSLYPGPEKLFF. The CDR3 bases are TGCGCCAGCAGCTTGTATCCAGGGCCTGAAAAACTGTTTTTT.

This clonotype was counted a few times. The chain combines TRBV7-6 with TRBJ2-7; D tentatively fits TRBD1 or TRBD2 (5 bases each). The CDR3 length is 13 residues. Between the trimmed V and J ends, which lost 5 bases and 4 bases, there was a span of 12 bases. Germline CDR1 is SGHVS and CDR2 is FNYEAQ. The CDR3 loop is CASSNPGPYEQYF. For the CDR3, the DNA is TGTGCCAGCAGCAACCCGGGACCTTACGAGCAGTACTTC.

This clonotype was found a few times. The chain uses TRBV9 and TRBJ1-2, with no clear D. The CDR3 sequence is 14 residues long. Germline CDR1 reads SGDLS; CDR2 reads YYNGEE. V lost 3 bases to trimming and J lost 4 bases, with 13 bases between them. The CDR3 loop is CASSETASRYGYTF. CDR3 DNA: TGTGCCAGCAGCGAGACTGCATCCCGCTATGGCTACACCTTC.

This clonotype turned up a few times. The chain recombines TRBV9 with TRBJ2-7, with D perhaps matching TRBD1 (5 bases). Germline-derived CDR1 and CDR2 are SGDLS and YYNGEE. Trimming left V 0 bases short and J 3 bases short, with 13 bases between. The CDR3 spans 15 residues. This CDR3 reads CASSVGQLEHYEQYF. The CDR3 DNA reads TGTGCCAGCAGCGTAGGACAGCTTGAACACTACGAGCAGTACTTC.

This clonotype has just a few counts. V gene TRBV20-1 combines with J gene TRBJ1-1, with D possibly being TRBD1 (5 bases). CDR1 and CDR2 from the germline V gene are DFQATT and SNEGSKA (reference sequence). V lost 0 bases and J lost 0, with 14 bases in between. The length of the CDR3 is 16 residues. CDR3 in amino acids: CSAREYDSFMNTEAFF. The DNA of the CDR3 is TGCAGTGCTAGAGAGTACGACAGCTTCATGAACACTGAAGCTTTCTTT.

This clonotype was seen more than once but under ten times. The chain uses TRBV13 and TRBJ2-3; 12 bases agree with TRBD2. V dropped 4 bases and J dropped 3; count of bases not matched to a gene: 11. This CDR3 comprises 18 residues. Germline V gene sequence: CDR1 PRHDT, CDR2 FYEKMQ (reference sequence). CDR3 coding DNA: TGTGCCAGCAGCTCCACTAGCGGGGGGACTACGTATACAGATACGCAGTATTTT. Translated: CASSSTSGGTTYTDTQYF.

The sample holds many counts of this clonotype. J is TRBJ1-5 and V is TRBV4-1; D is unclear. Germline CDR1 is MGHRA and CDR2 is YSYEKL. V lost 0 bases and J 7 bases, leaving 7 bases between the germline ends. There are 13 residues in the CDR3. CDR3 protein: CASSQDGRQPQHF. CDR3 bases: TGCGCCAGCAGCCAAGATGGTCGCCAGCCCCAGCATTTT.

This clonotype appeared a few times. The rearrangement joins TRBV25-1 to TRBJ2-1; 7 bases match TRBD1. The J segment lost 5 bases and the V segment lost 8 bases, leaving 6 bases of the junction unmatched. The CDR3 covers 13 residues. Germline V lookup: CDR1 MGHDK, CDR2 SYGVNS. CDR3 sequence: CASGPTGNNEQFF. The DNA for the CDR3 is TGTGCCAGCGGCCCGACAGGGAACAATGAGCAGTTCTTC.

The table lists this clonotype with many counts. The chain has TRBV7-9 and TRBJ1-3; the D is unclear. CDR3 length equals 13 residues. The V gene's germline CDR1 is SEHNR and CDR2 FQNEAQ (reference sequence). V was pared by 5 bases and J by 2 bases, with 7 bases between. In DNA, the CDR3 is TGTGCCAGCAGCCTGAATACTGGAAACACCATATATTTT. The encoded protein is CASSLNTGNTIYF. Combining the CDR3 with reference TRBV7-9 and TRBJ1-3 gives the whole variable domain DTGVSQNPRHKITKRGQNVTFRCDPISEHNRLYWYRQTLGQGPEFLTYFQNEAQLEKSRLLSDRFSAERPKGSFSTLEIQRTEQGDSAMYLCASSLNTGNTIYFGEGSWLTVV.

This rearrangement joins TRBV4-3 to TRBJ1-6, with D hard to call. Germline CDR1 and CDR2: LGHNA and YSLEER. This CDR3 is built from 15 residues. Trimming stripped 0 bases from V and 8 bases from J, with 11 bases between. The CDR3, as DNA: TGCGCCAGCAGCCAAGATTGGAACGCTTATTCACCCCTCCACTTT. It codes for CASSQDWNAYSPLHF.

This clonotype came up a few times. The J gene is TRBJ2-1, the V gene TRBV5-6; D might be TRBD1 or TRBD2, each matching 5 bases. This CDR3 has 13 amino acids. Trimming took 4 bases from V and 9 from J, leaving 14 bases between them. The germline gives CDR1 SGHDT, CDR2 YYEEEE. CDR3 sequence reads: CASSRLTRGEQFF. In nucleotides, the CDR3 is TGTGCCAGCAGCCGATTAACGAGGGGTGAGCAGTTCTTC.

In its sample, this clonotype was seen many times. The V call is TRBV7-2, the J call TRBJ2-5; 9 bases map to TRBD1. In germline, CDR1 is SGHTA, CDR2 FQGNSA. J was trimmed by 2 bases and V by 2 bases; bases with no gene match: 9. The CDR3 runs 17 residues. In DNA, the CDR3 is TGTGCCAGCAGCTTAAGTTCCGGACAGGGGCCGCAAGAGACCCAGTACTTC. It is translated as CASSLSSGQGPQETQYF.

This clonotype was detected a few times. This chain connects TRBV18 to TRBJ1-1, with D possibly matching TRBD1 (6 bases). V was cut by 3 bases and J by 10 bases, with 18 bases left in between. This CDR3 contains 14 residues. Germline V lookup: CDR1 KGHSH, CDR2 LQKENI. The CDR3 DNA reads TGTGCCAGCTCACCCGAACACGATACAGGGCGAGCTTTCTTT. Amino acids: CASSPEHDTGRAFF.

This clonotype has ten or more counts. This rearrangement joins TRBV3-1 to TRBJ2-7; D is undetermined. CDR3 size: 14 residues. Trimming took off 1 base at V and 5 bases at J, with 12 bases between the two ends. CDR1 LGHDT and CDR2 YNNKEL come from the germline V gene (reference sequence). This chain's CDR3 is CASSQASNSHEQYF. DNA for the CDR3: TGTGCCAGCAGCCAAGCTAGTAATTCCCACGAGCAGTACTTC.

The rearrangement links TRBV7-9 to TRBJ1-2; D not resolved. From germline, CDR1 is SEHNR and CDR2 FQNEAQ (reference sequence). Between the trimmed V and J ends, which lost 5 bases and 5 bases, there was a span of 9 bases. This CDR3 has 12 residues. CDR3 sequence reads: CASSREAYGYTF. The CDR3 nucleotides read TGTGCCAGCAGCCGGGAGGCGTATGGCTACACCTTC.

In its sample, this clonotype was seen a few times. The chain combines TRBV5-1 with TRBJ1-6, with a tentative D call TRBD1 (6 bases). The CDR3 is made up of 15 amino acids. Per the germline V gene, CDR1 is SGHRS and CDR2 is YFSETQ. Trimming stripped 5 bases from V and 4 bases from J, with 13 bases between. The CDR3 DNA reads TGCGCCAGCAGAATGGGGGGCCCTTATAATTCACCCCTCCACTTT. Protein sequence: CASRMGGPYNSPLHF.

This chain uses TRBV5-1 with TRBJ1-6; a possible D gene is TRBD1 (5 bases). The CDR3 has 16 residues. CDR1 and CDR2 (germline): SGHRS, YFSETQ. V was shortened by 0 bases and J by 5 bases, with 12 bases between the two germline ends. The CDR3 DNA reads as TGCGCCAGCAGCTTGGGGGGGATTCGGGATAATTCACCCCTCCACTTT. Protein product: CASSLGGIRDNSPLHF.

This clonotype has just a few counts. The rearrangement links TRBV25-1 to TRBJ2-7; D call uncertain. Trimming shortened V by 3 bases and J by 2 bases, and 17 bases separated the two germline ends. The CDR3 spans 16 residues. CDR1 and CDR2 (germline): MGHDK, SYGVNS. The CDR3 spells CASSDPRAIAPYEQYF. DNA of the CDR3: TGTGCCAGCAGTGACCCTCGGGCCATCGCTCCCTACGAGCAGTACTTC.

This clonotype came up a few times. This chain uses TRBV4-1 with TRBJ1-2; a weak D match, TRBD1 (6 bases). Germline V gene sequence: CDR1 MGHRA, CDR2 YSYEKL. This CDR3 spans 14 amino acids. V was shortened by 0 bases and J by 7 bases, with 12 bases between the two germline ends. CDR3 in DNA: TGCGCCAGCAGCCAAGATAGGGGGGCGCTTGGCTACACCTTC. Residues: CASSQDRGALGYTF.

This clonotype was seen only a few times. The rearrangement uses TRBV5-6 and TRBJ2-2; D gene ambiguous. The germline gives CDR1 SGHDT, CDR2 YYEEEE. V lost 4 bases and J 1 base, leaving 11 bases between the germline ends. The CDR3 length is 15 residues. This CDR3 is CASSLVLRNTGELFF. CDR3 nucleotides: TGTGCCAGCAGCCTAGTCCTGCGGAACACCGGGGAGCTGTTTTTT.

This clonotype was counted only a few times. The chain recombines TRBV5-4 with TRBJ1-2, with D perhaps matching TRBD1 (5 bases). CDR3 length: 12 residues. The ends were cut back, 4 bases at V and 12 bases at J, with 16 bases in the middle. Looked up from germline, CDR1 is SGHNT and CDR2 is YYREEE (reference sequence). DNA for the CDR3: TGTGCCAGCAGCCGGCCGGAGGGGTACAACACCTTC. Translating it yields CASSRPEGYNTF.

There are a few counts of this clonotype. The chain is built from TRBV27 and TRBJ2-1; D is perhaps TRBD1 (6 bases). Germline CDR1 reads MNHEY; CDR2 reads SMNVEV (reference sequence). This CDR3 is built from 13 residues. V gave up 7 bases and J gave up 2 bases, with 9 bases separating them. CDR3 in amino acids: CASNTGTYNEQFF. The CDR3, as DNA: TGTGCCAGCAACACAGGGACCTACAATGAGCAGTTCTTC.

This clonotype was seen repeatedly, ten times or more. CDR3 in DNA: TGTGCCAGCAGCTTAGGGGGGGCAAACCAAGAGACCCAGTACTTC. Translating gives CASSLGGANQETQYF. The chain links TRBV7-2 to TRBJ2-5; D assignment may be TRBD1 or TRBD2 (6 bases each). The V end was cut by 1 base, the J end by 0 bases, with 9 bases between. This CDR3 region has 15 residues. Germline V gene data show CDR1 as SGHTA and CDR2 as FQGNSA.

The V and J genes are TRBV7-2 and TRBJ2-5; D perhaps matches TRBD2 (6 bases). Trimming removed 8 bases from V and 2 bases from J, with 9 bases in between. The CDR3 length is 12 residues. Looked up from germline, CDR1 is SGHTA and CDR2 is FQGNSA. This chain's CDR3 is CASVAVQETQYF. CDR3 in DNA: TGTGCCAGCGTAGCGGTTCAAGAGACCCAGTACTTC. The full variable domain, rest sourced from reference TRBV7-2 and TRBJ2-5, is GAGVSQSPSNKVTEKGKDVELRCDPISGHTALYWYRQSLGQGLEFLIYFQGNSAPDKSGLPSDRFSAERTGGSVSTLTIQRTQQEDSAVYLCASVAVQETQYFGPGTRLLVL.

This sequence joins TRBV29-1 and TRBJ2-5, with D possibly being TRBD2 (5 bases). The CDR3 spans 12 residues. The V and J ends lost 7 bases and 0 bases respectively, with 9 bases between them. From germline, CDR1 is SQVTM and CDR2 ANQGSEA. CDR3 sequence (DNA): TGCAGCGGTTCGGGGTACCAAGAGACCCAGTACTTC. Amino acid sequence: CSGSGYQETQYF.

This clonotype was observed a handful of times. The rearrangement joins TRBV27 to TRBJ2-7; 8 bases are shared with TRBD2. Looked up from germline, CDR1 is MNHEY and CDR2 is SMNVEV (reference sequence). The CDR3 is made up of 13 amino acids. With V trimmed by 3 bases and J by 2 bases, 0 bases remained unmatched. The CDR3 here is CASSFGRAYEQYF. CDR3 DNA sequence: TGTGCCAGCAGTTTCGGGAGGGCCTACGAGCAGTACTTC.

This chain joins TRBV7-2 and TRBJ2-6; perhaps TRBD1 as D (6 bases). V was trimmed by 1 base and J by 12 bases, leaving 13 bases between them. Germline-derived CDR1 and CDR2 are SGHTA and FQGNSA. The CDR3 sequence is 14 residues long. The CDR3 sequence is CASSLEGTMTVLTF. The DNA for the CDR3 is TGTGCCAGCAGCTTAGAAGGGACAATGACCGTCCTGACTTTC.